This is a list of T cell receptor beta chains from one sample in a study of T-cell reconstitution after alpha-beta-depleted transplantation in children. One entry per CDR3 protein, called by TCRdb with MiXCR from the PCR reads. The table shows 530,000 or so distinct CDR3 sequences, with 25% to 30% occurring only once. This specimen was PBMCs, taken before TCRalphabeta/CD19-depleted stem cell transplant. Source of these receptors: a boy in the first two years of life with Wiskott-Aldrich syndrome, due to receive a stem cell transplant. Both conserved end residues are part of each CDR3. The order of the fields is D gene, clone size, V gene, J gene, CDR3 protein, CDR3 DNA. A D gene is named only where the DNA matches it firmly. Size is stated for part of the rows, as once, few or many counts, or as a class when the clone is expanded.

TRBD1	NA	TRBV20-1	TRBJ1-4	CSASTGGANEKLFF	TGCAGTGCTTCGACAGGGGGAGCTAATGAAAAACTGTTTTTT
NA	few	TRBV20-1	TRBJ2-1	CSVPWTSSYNEQFF	TGCAGTGTCCCCTGGACCAGCTCCTACAATGAGCAGTTCTTC
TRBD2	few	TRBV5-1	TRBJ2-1	CASSLTSGGPYNEQFF	TGCGCCAGCAGCTTGACATCGGGAGGGCCCTACAATGAGCAGTTCTTC
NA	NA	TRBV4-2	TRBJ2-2	CASSQDGNGNTGELFF	TGTGCCAGCAGCCAAGATGGAAACGGGAACACCGGGGAGCTGTTTTTT
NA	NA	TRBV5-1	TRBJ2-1	CASSLNRARNNEQFF	TGCGCCAGCAGCTTGAACAGGGCGAGAAACAATGAGCAGTTCTTC
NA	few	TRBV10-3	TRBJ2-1	CAIGRGVSNEQFF	TGTGCCATCGGTCGGGGAGTATCCAATGAGCAGTTCTTC
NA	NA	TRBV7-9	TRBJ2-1	CASSLDPNSYNEQFF	TGTGCCAGCAGCTTAGACCCTAATTCCTACAATGAGCAGTTCTTC
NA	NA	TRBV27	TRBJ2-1	CASSLGGPQFF	TGTGCCAGCAGTTTGGGGGGACCGCAGTTCTTC
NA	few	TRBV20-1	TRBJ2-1	CSARDAWDEQFF	TGCAGTGCTAGAGATGCGTGGGATGAGCAGTTCTTC
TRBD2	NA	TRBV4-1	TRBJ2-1	CASSQEGLQAGLNEQFF	TGCGCCAGCAGCCAAGAAGGTTTACAAGCGGGGTTAAATGAGCAGTTCTTC
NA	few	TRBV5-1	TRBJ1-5	CASSSPGHRHQPQHF	TGCGCCAGCAGCTCACCGGGACACCGACATCAGCCCCAGCATTTT
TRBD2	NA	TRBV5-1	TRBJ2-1	CASSFDIAGGGNEQFF	TGCGCCAGCAGCTTCGACATAGCGGGAGGGGGGAATGAGCAGTTCTTC
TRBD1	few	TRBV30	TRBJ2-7	CAWTGGYEQYF	TGTGCCTGGACAGGGGGCTACGAGCAGTACTTC
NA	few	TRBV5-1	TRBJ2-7	CASRPQGYEQYF	TGCGCCAGCAGACCACAGGGTTACGAGCAGTACTTC
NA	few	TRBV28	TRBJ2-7	CASTLAGKGPEQYF	TGTGCCAGCACCCTCGCGGGGAAGGGCCCCGAGCAGTACTTC
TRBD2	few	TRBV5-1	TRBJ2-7	CASSFVVAGEDEQYF	TGCGCCAGCAGCTTCGTGGTAGCGGGAGAAGACGAGCAGTACTTC
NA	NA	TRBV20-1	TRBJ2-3	CSAREILVITDTQYF	TGCAGTGCTAGAGAGATACTAGTTATAACCGATACGCAGTATTTT
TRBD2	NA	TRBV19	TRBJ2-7	CASRTSGKREQYF	TGTGCCAGTCGGACTAGCGGGAAACGCGAGCAGTACTTC
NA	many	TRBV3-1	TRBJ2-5	CASSHTGYQQETQYF	TGTGCCAGCAGCCACACAGGGTACCAACAAGAGACCCAGTACTTC
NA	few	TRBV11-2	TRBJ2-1	CASSFSAEQFF	TGTGCCAGCAGCTTCAGCGCCGAGCAGTTCTTC
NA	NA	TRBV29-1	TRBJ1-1	CSVVGNVGKEAFF	TGCAGCGTTGTTGGGAACGTGGGTAAGGAAGCTTTCTTT
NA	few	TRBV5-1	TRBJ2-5	CASRAGAQQETQYF	TGCGCCAGCCGGGCAGGGGCGCAACAAGAGACCCAGTACTTC
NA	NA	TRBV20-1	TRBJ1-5	CSAQRSVSEPQHF	TGCAGTGCTCAAAGGTCAGTTAGCGAGCCCCAGCATTTT
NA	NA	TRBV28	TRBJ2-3	CASSPNTQGEGADTQYF	TGTGCCAGCAGTCCTAATACCCAGGGAGAGGGCGCAGATACGCAGTATTTT
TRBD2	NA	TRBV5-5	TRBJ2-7	CASSVSGRGEQYF	TGTGCCAGCAGCGTTAGCGGGAGAGGCGAGCAGTACTTC
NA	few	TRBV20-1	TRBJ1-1	CSAREDSYTEAFF	TGCAGTGCTAGAGAGGACAGCTACACTGAAGCTTTCTTT
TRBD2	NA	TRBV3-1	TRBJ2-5	CASSPGLVETQYF	TGTGCCAGCAGCCCCGGACTAGTTGAGACCCAGTACTTC
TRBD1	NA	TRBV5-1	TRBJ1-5	CASSTGDRESNQPQHF	TGCGCCAGCAGCACCGGGGACAGGGAAAGCAATCAGCCCCAGCATTTT
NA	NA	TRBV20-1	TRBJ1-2	CSAMDSLRGYTF	TGCAGTGCTATGGACAGTCTTAGAGGCTACACCTTC
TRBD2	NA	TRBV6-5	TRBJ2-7	CASSWGRAVDEQYF	TGTGCCAGCAGTTGGGGGAGGGCCGTCGACGAGCAGTACTTC
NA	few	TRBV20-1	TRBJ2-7	CSARPRTTLSYEQYF	TGCAGTGCTAGACCCCGGACCACACTCTCCTACGAGCAGTACTTC
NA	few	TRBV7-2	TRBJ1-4	CASSSGVLRKLFF	TGTGCCAGCAGCTCGGGGGTGTTGCGAAAACTGTTTTTT
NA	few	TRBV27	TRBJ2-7	CASSSSGTISYEQYF	TGTGCCAGCAGTTCTTCCGGGACGATTTCCTACGAGCAGTACTTC
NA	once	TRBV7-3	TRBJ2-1	CASSLRRGEQFF	TGTGCCAGCAGCTTAAGGAGGGGTGAGCAGTTCTTC
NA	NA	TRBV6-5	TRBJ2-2	CASSYGPGELFF	TGTGCCAGCAGTTACGGCCCCGGGGAGCTGTTTTTT
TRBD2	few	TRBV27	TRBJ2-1	CASSPRGSGRLGSYNEQFF	TGTGCCAGCAGTCCTCGCGGTAGCGGGAGGCTAGGCTCCTACAATGAGCAGTTCTTC
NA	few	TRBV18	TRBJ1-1	CASSPLPRNTEAFF	TGTGCCAGCTCACCACTACCCAGGAACACTGAAGCTTTCTTT
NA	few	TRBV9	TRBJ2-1	CASSSLERSYNEQFF	TGTGCCAGCAGCTCCTTGGAGAGATCCTACAATGAGCAGTTCTTC
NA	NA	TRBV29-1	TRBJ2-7	CSVAYWGLQAYEQYF	TGCAGCGTTGCGTACTGGGGACTCCAAGCCTACGAGCAGTACTTC
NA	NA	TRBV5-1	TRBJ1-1	CASSLVAGKGFNTEAFF	TGCGCCAGCAGCTTAGTCGCAGGGAAAGGATTTAACACTGAAGCTTTCTTT
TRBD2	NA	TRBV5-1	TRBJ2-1	CASSPSGSGLNEQFF	TGCGCCAGCAGTCCTAGCGGGAGTGGTTTGAATGAGCAGTTCTTC
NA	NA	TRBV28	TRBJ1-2	CASSLSAGTPANYGYTF	TGTGCCAGCAGTTTATCAGCCGGGACACCAGCTAACTATGGCTACACCTTC
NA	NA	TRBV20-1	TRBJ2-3	CSAVPSDTQYF	TGCAGTGCGGTTCCATCAGATACGCAGTATTTT
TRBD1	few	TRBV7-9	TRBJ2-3	CASSLGARGLTDTQYF	TGTGCCAGCAGCTTAGGGGCCAGGGGGCTTACAGATACGCAGTATTTT
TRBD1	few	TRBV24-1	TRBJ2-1	CATSDTGTGANEQFF	TGTGCCACCAGTGACACCGGGACAGGGGCGAATGAGCAGTTCTTC
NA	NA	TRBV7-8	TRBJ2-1	CASSYRLGNEQFF	TGTGCCAGCAGCTATAGACTGGGCAATGAGCAGTTCTTC
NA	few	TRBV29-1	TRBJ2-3	CSVYPRRRGVGDTQYF	TGCAGCGTTTACCCGAGGCGGCGAGGGGTCGGAGATACGCAGTATTTT
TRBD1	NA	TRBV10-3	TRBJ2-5	CAISVTGGSLWETQYF	TGTGCCATCAGTGTTACAGGGGGCTCTCTCTGGGAGACCCAGTACTTC
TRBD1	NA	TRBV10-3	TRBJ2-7	CAISEQGATYEQYF	TGTGCCATCAGTGAGCAGGGGGCCACCTACGAGCAGTACTTC
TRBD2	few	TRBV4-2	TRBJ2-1	CASSQDLGLAGGEQFF	TGTGCCAGCAGCCAAGATCTCGGACTAGCGGGAGGAGAGCAGTTCTTC